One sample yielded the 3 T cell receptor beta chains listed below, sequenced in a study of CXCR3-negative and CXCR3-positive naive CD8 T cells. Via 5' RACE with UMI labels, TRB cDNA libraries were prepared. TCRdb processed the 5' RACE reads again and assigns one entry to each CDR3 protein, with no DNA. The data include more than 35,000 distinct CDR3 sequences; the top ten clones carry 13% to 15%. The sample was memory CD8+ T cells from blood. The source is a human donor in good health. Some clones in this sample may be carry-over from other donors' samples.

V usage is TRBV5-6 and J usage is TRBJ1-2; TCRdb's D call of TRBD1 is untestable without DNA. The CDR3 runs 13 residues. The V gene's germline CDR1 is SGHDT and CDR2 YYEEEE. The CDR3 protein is CASSPDRDDDYTF.

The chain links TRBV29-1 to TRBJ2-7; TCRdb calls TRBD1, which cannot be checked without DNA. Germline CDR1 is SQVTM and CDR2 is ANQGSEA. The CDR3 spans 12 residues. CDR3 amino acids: CSVGGRSYEQYF.

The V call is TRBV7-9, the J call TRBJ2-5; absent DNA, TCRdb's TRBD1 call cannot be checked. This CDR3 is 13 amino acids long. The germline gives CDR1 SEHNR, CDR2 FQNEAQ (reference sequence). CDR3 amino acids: CASSFGGRETQYF.